This T cell receptor beta chain was recorded in a study of beta chain features in type 1 diabetes (dated by TCRdb to the late 2010s). Study-level background: No differences in mean age, gender distribution, total cell number or subset yield were found between patients and healthy donors. A total of roughly 100 million sorted cells were examined across all samples, and a strong correlation was observed between cell number per subset and RNA yield. The study compared TCRB repertoires of sorted circulating CD4+ T cell subsets between recently diagnosed type 1 diabetes patients and matched healthy donors. Whereas all 30 or so donors provided naive and central memory subsets, regulatory and stem cell-like memory subsets were isolated from just 8 patients and roughly eight healthy donors. Results and caveats for the whole study, not just this receptor: Patients with type 1 diabetes made fewer insertions and deleted more nucleotides at VDJ recombination sites, implying thymic rearrangement abnormalities. PCR may preferentially amplify shorter templates, but because patient and control samples were amplified and corrected together, any resulting skew would affect both groups equally. Type 1 diabetes patients showed a moderate but significant shortening of TCRB CDR3 length in all four CD4+ subsets. Because small numbers of individuals were included in the HLA sub-analyses, any influence of HLA type on TCRB rearrangement was left unresolved. The naive, central memory and regulatory TCRB repertoires appeared to resemble one another more closely among patients than among healthy donors. Because cDNA was sequenced instead of genomic DNA, highly expressing activated cells could be over-represented, though the groups showed no difference in activation or CD3 levels.

The entire isolated RNA was reverse transcribed using the High Capacity cDNA Reverse Transcription Kit, and thus expressed TCRB transcripts were sequenced. Naive, central memory and regulatory T cell samples underwent deep immunoSEQ sequencing, averaging roughly 3.5 million total reads per sample. Sorted cells were lysed in RLT buffer, and RNA was extracted using DNase-treated RNeasy Micro or Mini kits according to cell number. To prevent cross-contamination, each cell subset was processed individually, whereas patient and healthy donor samples were processed jointly. Using the immunoSEQ multiplex PCR, TCRB sequences were amplified from cDNA into 87-bp fragments spanning the CDR3 region. The amplicons were sequenced using the Illumina HiSeq platform. The original methods were these. PCR bias was computationally corrected using synthetic template baselines, reads within Hamming distance 2 were collapsed, and singletons that could not be merged were discarded. By aligning reads against IMGT, V, D and J genes, CDR3 length, and insertions or deletions at six rearrangement sites were assigned. Clonotype counts were normalized to sorted cell number within each subset before computing true diversity and Gini coefficients with the tcR R package. Repertoire sharing was quantified using the overlap coefficient calculated on TCRB nucleotide sequences. As a proxy for the pre-selection repertoire, out-of-frame TCRB sequences from naive cells were analyzed. In its TCRdb copy, this immuneACCESS table keeps in-frame sequences only and misses some clones. Where compared with another copy, unresolved V genes explain less than half of these, and the others have no known cause. V and J calls plus clone size are reproduced from that table; the DNA served to infer D and trimming. The sample has under 950,000 clones on record, roughly a sixth of them singletons. In total, the top ten clones hold 0.02% to 0.025% of the sample.

From each donor, a single peripheral blood sample of approximately 0.11 L on average was drawn into heparinised tubes. Using a panel that included CD45RO, CCR7, CD25, CD127, CD95 and CD27, naive, central memory, regulatory and stem cell-like memory CD4+ T cells were sorted on a BD FACSAria II. Purity was above 95% for every sorted population. PBMCs were isolated immediately by Lymphoprep density gradient centrifugation and stained directly without culture. So that batch effects would be minimized, each experiment stained and sorted samples in pairs, pairing one healthy donor with one patient. This clone was seen only a few times. What antigen it recognizes has not been identified. No much larger clone exists at a distance of one base, and base qualities are not known. This receptor was identified in a woman aged 18-30 years in good health. The specimen sequenced was naive CD4+ T cells from blood. The intended sense of this specimen's cell subset or site label: true naive CD4+ T cells.

The DNA sequence is given as TGTGCCAGCAGCTTTTCGGGGAACACTGAAGCTTTCTTT. Its amino acids are CASSFSGNTEAFF. The chain uses TRBV7-8 and TRBJ1-1; too little of a D gene remains to name it. Its CDR3 holds 13 amino acids, cysteine through phenylalanine. Here the CDR3 DNA is all that survives: 39 bases in frame from base 1. The germline V gene yields SGHVS for CDR1 and FQNEAQ for CDR2. Relative to germline, V is 3 bases shorter and J is 1 base shorter, with 6 bases between their ends. With all but the CDR3 taken from the reference TRBV7-8 and TRBJ1-1 genes, the full variable domain is: GAGVSQSPRYKVAKRGQDVALRCDPISGHVSLFWYQQALGQGPEFLTYFQNEAQLDKSGLPSDRFFAERPEGSVSTLKIQRTQQEDSAVYLCASSFSGNTEAFFGQGTRLTVV.